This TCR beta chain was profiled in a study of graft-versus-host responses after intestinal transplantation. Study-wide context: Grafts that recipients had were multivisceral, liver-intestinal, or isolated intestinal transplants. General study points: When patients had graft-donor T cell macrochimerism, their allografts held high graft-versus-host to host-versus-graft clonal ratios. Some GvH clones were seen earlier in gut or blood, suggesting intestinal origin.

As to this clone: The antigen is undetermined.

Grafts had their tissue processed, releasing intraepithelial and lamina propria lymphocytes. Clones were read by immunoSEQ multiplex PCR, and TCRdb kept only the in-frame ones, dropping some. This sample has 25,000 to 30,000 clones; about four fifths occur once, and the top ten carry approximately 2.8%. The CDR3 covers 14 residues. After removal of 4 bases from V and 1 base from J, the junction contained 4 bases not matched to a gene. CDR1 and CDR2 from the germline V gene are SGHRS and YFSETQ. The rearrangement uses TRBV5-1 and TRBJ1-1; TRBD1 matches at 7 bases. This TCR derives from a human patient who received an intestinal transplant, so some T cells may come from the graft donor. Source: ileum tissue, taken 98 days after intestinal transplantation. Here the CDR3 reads CASSAGDRNTEAFF. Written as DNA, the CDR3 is TGCGCCAGCAGCGCTGGGGACAGGAACACTGAAGCTTTCTTT.